The 22 T cell receptor beta chains below come from one sample, sequenced in a study of T cell responses to AZD1222 COVID-19 vaccine. Clones were read by immunoSEQ multiplex PCR, and TCRdb kept only the in-frame ones, dropping some. The table lists over 95,000 clones, about 87% of them singletons. Sequences were derived from peripheral blood, sampled 28 days after the second AZD1222 dose. The receptors shown here come from an adult who received the AZD1222 COVID-19 vaccine.

This clone was observed a handful of times. The chain links TRBV28 to TRBJ1-2, with TRBD1 as a possible D gene (6 bases). Germline V lookup: CDR1 MDHEN, CDR2 SYDVKM. This CDR3 spans 14 amino acids. Between the trimmed V and J ends, which lost 6 bases and 7 bases, there was a span of 18 bases. The CDR3 coding sequence is TGTGCCAGCAGAGCCAATTGGGGGGCGCTTGGCTACACCTTC. Translated: CASRANWGALGYTF.

This rearrangement joins TRBV7-3 to TRBJ2-1; D is perhaps TRBD1 (5 bases). The ends were cut back, 2 bases at V and 5 bases at J, with 10 bases in the middle. Germline loops: CDR1 SGHTA, CDR2 FQGTGA. The CDR3 totals 14 residues. The CDR3 DNA follows: TGTGCCAGCAGCTTAGGCCAGGGCAACAATGAGCAGTTCTTC. It yields the protein CASSLGQGNNEQFF.

This rearrangement joins TRBV11-3 to TRBJ2-1, with a tentative D call TRBD1 (5 bases). The CDR3 totals 17 residues. V was cut by 4 bases and J by 9 bases, with 25 bases left in between. Germline lookup yields CDR1 SGHNT and CDR2 YENEEA. CDR3 DNA sequence: TGTGCCAGCAGCTCCGGACGGACGATTATGAATAGGGGTGAGCAGTTCTTC. This encodes CASSSGRTIMNRGEQFF.

The CDR3 DNA follows: TGTGCCAGCAGCCAAGAGGGGGCAGATACGCAGTATTTT. Amino acids: CASSQEGADTQYF. The chain has TRBV14 and TRBJ2-3; D is tentatively TRBD1 or TRBD2 (5 bases each). Germline CDR1 is SGHDN and CDR2 is FVKESK. The CDR3 totals 13 residues. V lost 0 bases and J lost 4, with 5 bases in between.

The chain couples TRBV7-9 to TRBJ2-4; D is ambiguous. The ends were cut back, 1 base at V and 4 bases at J, with 17 bases in the middle. The CDR3 totals 17 residues. CDR1 is SEHNR and CDR2 is FQNEAQ in the germline V gene (reference sequence). The CDR3 nucleotides read TGTGCCAGCAGCTTAGGTGTAGCCGACGGAAGAAAAAACATTCAGTACTTC. Translated: CASSLGVADGRKNIQYF.

V gene TRBV7-2 combines with J gene TRBJ2-2; 7 positions agree with TRBD1. CDR3 size: 14 residues. CDR1 and CDR2 from the germline V gene are SGHTA and FQGNSA. The junction had 4 bases not matched to a gene; V was cut back by 5 bases and J by 4 bases. CDR3 DNA: TGTGCCAGCAGCCCCGACAGGGTCACCGGGGAGCTGTTTTTT. This gives the protein CASSPDRVTGELFF. The complete variable domain, with remaining parts taken from reference TRBV7-2 and TRBJ2-2, reads GAGVSQSPSNKVTEKGKDVELRCDPISGHTALYWYRQSLGQGLEFLIYFQGNSAPDKSGLPSDRFSAERTGGSVSTLTIQRTQQEDSAVYLCASSPDRVTGELFFGEGSRLTVL.

This chain connects TRBV14 to TRBJ1-3; D gene unclear. CDR3 size: 14 residues. Trimming shortened V by 0 bases and J by 0 bases, and 3 bases separated the two germline ends. Germline CDR1 and CDR2: SGHDN and FVKESK. CDR3 amino acids: CASSQDNSGNTIYF. CDR3 sequence (DNA): TGTGCCAGCAGCCAAGATAACTCTGGAAACACCATATATTTT.

This rearrangement joins TRBV20-1 to TRBJ1-1, with no clear D. CDR1 is DFQATT, CDR2 SNEGSKA, per germline (reference sequence). V lost 3 bases to trimming and J lost 10 bases, with 12 bases between them. CDR3 length equals 11 residues. This CDR3 is CSASAGGLAFF. In DNA, the CDR3 is TGCAGTGCTAGTGCGGGAGGATTAGCTTTCTTT.

The V and J genes are TRBV24-1 and TRBJ1-5, with 7 bases aligning to TRBD1. Losses at the gene ends were 5 bases for V and 4 bases for J; bases not matched to a gene: 4. This CDR3 contains 14 residues. In germline, CDR1 is KGHDR, CDR2 SFDVKD. CDR3 residues: CATSGQGANQPQHF. The CDR3 bases are TGTGCCACCAGTGGACAGGGCGCAAATCAGCCCCAGCATTTT.

V is TRBV6-5 and J is TRBJ1-6; D is ambiguous. CDR3 length: 12 amino acids. Between the trimmed V and J ends, which lost 4 bases and 9 bases, there was a span of 7 bases. Germline assignment: CDR1 MNHEY and CDR2 SVGAGI. CDR3 region: CASSSTSSPLHF. The DNA for the CDR3 is TGTGCCAGCAGTTCTACGTCTTCACCCCTCCACTTT.

This chain joins TRBV12-3 or TRBV12-4 and TRBJ2-7; 8 bases are shared with TRBD1. The CDR3 length is 12 residues. Unmatched junction bases numbered 1, after V lost 5 bases and J lost 4 bases. The CDR3 region is CASSQGAYEQYF. CDR3 nucleotide sequence: TGTGCCAGCAGTCAGGGGGCTTACGAGCAGTACTTC.

The chain employs TRBV7-8 and TRBJ1-1; 8 bases are a match to TRBD1. V gave up 5 bases and J gave up 1 base; unmatched junction bases: 6. The CDR3 contains 15 residues. The germline V gene encodes CDR1 SGHVS and CDR2 FQNEAQ. The CDR3 region is CASSPFGTGNTEAFF. In DNA, the CDR3 is TGTGCCAGCAGCCCATTCGGGACAGGGAACACTGAAGCTTTCTTT.

This clone showed up just a few times. This chain joins TRBV15 and TRBJ1-4, with TRBD1 identical over 7 bases. CDR3 size: 14 residues. The V segment lost 4 bases and the J segment 4 bases; nucleotides outside the gene matches: 3. Per the germline V gene, CDR1 is LNHNV and CDR2 is YYDKDF (reference sequence). CDR3 sequence (DNA): TGTGCCACCAGCATAAACAGGGGTAATGAAAAACTGTTTTTT. It encodes CATSINRGNEKLFF. Supplemented by reference TRBV15 and TRBJ1-4, the full variable domain reads DAMVIQNPRYQVTQFGKPVTLSCSQTLNHNVMYWYQQKSSQAPKLLFHYYDKDFNNEADTPDNFQSRRPNTSFCFLDIRSPGLGDTAMYLCATSINRGNEKLFFGSGTQLSVL.

This chain uses TRBV27 with TRBJ1-4; D ambiguous. The CDR3 spans 15 residues. Trimming pared 4 bases from V and 0 bases from J, leaving 9 bases between. Germline V gene data show CDR1 as MNHEY and CDR2 as SMNVEV (reference sequence). The CDR3 bases are TGTGCCAGCAGTTCAGCCGGGGCAACTAATGAAAAACTGTTTTTT. Protein: CASSSAGATNEKLFF.

This rearrangement joins TRBV6-5 to TRBJ1-3, with a tentative D call TRBD1 (5 bases). The germline V and J ends were trimmed by 0 bases and 8 bases, with 14 bases remaining between them. The germline CDR1 and CDR2 sequences are MNHEY and SVGAGI. The CDR3 runs to 15 residues. CDR3 residues: CASSYSSGALDTIYF. CDR3 coding DNA: TGTGCCAGCAGTTACTCGTCCGGGGCACTGGACACCATATATTTT.

The genes are TRBV4-2 and TRBJ2-7; D possibly corresponds to TRBD1 (5 bases). V shed 3 bases and J shed 2 bases, with 11 bases lying between them. Germline CDR1 reads LGHNA; CDR2 reads YNFKEQ. This CDR3 comprises 14 residues. In DNA, the CDR3 is TGTGCCAGCAGCCAGTTGACAGAGCCCTACGAGCAGTACTTC. Protein: CASSQLTEPYEQYF.

The chain joins TRBV3-1 (or the pseudogene TRBV3-2) to TRBJ2-7; D is unresolved. V lost 1 base and J lost 6, with 7 bases in between. The CDR3 contains 12 residues. Germline V gene data show CDR1 as LGHDT and CDR2 as YNNKEL (reference sequence). DNA for the CDR3: TGTGCCAGCAGCCAAGGGATTACCGAGCAGTACTTC. As protein: CASSQGITEQYF.

This chain connects TRBV2 to TRBJ2-6; possibly TRBD1 for D (5 bases). Germline CDR1 SNHLY, CDR2 FYNNEI. With 4 bases removed from V and 4 bases from J, the gap between germline ends came to 11 bases. There are 15 residues in the CDR3. CDR3 bases: TGTGCCAGCAGTGCAACAGGCGCCGGGGCCAACGTCCTGACTTTC. This encodes CASSATGAGANVLTF.

This clone has only a few counts. The chain employs TRBV25-1 and TRBJ1-1; D remains unclear. With 7 bases removed from V and 1 base from J, the gap between germline ends came to 13 bases. Germline CDR1 reads MGHDK; CDR2 reads SYGVNS. This CDR3 is 14 amino acids long. The CDR3 here is CASTDLGWNTEAFF. In DNA, the CDR3 is TGTGCCAGCACCGACCTAGGCTGGAACACTGAAGCTTTCTTT.

This clone has more than one count but fewer than ten. This sequence joins TRBV5-4 and TRBJ1-2; D not resolved. CDR3 length: 15 residues. The V and J ends lost 0 bases and 0 bases respectively, with 9 bases between them. Per germline, CDR1 SGHNT and CDR2 YYREEE (reference sequence). CDR3 sequence: CASSLGSGANYGYTF. DNA of the CDR3: TGTGCCAGCAGCTTGGGATCGGGAGCTAACTATGGCTACACCTTC. The full variable domain, completed using reference TRBV5-4 and TRBJ1-2, is ETGVTQSPTHLIKTRGQQVTLRCSSQSGHNTVSWYQQALGQGPQFIFQYYREEENGRGNFPPRFSGLQFPNYSSELNVNALELDDSALYLCASSLGSGANYGYTFGSGTRLTVV.

Concerning this clone: The limits of the CDR3 on the DNA are not certain, so only TCRdb's listed CDR3 is given. The V gene is TRBV19, the J gene TRBJ1-1. Per germline, CDR1 LNHDA and CDR2 SQIVND (reference sequence). The CDR3 extends over 14 residues, inclusive of both ends. This CDR3 is CASTSASRNTEAFF.

This chain links TRBV27 with TRBJ2-2; D remains unclear. Looked up from germline, CDR1 is MNHEY and CDR2 is SMNVEV (reference sequence). This CDR3 has 16 residues. V gave up 0 bases and J gave up 0 bases, with 8 bases separating them. Written as DNA, the CDR3 is TGTGCCAGCAGTTTATCCCACCCCTCGAACACCGGGGAGCTGTTTTTT. It encodes CASSLSHPSNTGELFF.